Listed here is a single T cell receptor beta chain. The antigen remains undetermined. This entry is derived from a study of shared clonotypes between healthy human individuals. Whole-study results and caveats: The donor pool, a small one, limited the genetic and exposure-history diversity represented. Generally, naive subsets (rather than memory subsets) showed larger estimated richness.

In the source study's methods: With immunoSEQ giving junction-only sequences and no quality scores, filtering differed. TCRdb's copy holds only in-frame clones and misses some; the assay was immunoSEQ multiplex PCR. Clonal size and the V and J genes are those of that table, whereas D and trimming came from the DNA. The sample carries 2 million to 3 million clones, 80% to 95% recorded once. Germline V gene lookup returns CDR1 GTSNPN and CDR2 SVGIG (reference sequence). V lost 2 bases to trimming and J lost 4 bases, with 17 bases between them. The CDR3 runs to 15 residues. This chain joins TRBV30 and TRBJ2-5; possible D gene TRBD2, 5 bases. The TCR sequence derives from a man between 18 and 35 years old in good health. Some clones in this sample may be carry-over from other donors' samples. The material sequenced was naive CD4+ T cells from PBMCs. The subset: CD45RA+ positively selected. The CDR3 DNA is TGTGCCTGGAGTCCTTCGGCCCGGCGGGCAGAGACCCAGTACTTC. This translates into CAWSPSARRAETQYF.